The sequence of this T cell receptor (beta chain) was determined in a study of PD-1 blockade in classical Hodgkin lymphoma. The CDR3 is made up of 15 amino acids. J lost 5 bases, V lost 4 bases, and 6 bases had no gene match. In germline, CDR1 is SGHAT, CDR2 FQNNGV. For this clone: Antigen: not known.

Findings and caveats of the study: Causes of the repertoire differences remain undefined, possibly disease activity or prior therapy. Partial responders and progressors had significantly lower baseline TCR diversity.

TCRdb keeps only in-frame clones here, not all; method: immunoSEQ multiplex PCR. The data contain 55,000 to 60,000 clones, more than 85% of them singletons. Every single patient, without exception, relapsed after autologous stem cell transplantation, and brentuximab vedotin exposure varied. The rearrangement uses TRBV11-2 and TRBJ2-1, with 9 bases aligning to TRBD2. Sequencing used peripheral blood mononuclear cells (PBMCs), obtained before the second cycle of nivolumab. This clonotype originated in a human donor with classical Hodgkin lymphoma. CDR3 bases: TGTGCCAGCAGCTCTTTAGCGGGAGTCAACAATGAGCAGTTCTTC. Translating it yields CASSSLAGVNNEQFF.